Listed here are 16 T cell receptor beta chains from one sample, sequenced in a study of blood T cell repertoires in COVID-19. TCRdb's copy holds only in-frame clones and misses some; the assay was immunoSEQ multiplex PCR. The profile covers roughly 140,000 clones, with 65% to 90% appearing a single time and roughly 2.9% taken by the ten largest. The sequenced material came from peripheral blood. Receptor source: a man aged 45 to 65 with acute or convalescent COVID-19.

This chain links TRBV28 with TRBJ1-3; no reliable D call. Trimming stripped 6 bases from V and 4 bases from J, with 13 bases between. The CDR3 runs to 14 residues. Germline assignment: CDR1 MDHEN and CDR2 SYDVKM. This chain's CDR3 is CASSGALAGNTIYF. The DNA for the CDR3 is TGTGCCAGCAGCGGAGCCTTGGCAGGAAACACCATATATTTT.

J is TRBJ2-3 and V is TRBV9; 9 bases line up with TRBD2. The CDR3 consists of 18 residues. Germline CDR1 is SGDLS and CDR2 is YYNGEE. V shed 0 bases, J shed 0 bases, and the junction held 8 bases outside the gene matches. In DNA form, the CDR3 reads TGTGCCAGCAGCGTAGCCGTAAGCGGGGGGATAAGCACAGATACGCAGTATTTT. Its translation: CASSVAVSGGISTDTQYF. Looking up the rest from reference TRBV9 and TRBJ2-3 gives the full variable domain: DSGVTQTPKHLITATGQRVTLRCSPRSGDLSVYWYQQSLDQGLQFLIQYYNGEERAKGNILERFSAQQFPDLHSELNLSSLELGDSALYFCASSVAVSGGISTDTQYFGPGTRLTVL.

The chain uses TRBV9 and TRBJ1-4, with TRBD1 matching over 8 bases. Trimming took 4 bases from V and 8 from J; bases not matched to a gene: 10. Germline values: CDR1 SGDLS, CDR2 YYNGEE. The CDR3 extends over 15 amino acids. The CDR3 loop reads CASSPVGTGGEKLFF. The CDR3 DNA sequence: TGTGCCAGCAGCCCGGTGGGGACAGGAGGGGAAAAACTGTTTTTT.

The V gene is TRBV28, the J gene TRBJ2-5; D remains unclear. Between the trimmed V and J ends, which lost 4 bases and 4 bases, there was a span of 7 bases. This CDR3 has 12 residues. Germline CDR1 and CDR2: MDHEN and SYDVKM. The CDR3 region is CASSSRPETQYF. For the CDR3, the DNA is TGTGCCAGCAGTTCGCGCCCAGAGACCCAGTACTTC.

This clone has just a few counts. V gene TRBV11-3 combines with J gene TRBJ1-1, with D uncertain. This CDR3 has 13 residues. Germline V gene data show CDR1 as SGHNT and CDR2 as YENEEA. Trimming left V 1 base short and J 4 bases short, with 7 bases between. This CDR3 reads CASSLGSGTEAFF. DNA for the CDR3: TGTGCCAGCAGCTTAGGATCCGGCACTGAAGCTTTCTTT. Based on the CDR3 plus reference TRBV11-3 and TRBJ1-1, the full variable domain is EAGVVQSPRYKIIEKKQPVAFWCNPISGHNTLYWYLQNLGQGPELLIRYENEEAVDDSQLPKDRFSAERLKGVDSTLKIQPAELGDSAVYLCASSLGSGTEAFFGQGTRLTVV.

The CDR3 region has the DNA TGTGCCTGGAGTGTATACTCTGGAAACACCATATATTTT. Residues: CAWSVYSGNTIYF. The chain carries TRBV30 and TRBJ1-3; no firm D call. The germline gives CDR1 GTSNPN, CDR2 SVGIG (reference sequence). V dropped 0 bases and J dropped 0 bases, with 3 bases sitting between them. The CDR3 contains 13 residues.

This chain uses TRBV5-1 with TRBJ2-1; 9 nucleotides match TRBD2. Losses at the gene ends were 0 bases for V and 0 bases for J; bases not matched to a gene: 1. In germline, CDR1 is SGHRS, CDR2 YFSETQ. The CDR3 consists of 16 residues. Here the CDR3 reads CASSLGLAASYNEQFF. The CDR3 DNA reads TGCGCCAGCAGCTTGGGACTAGCGGCCTCCTACAATGAGCAGTTCTTC.

The chain carries TRBV6-1 and TRBJ1-2; unclear D gene. Trimming took off 0 bases at V and 3 bases at J, with 5 bases between the two ends. The germline gives CDR1 MNHNS, CDR2 SASEGT. This CDR3 contains 13 residues. The CDR3 DNA reads TGTGCCAGCAGTGAAGCTGGAGACTATGGCTACACCTTC. Protein product: CASSEAGDYGYTF.

V usage is TRBV15 and J usage is TRBJ2-1; 9 bases line up with TRBD2. Germline V gives CDR1 LNHNV, CDR2 YYDKDF (reference sequence). The junction had 2 bases not matched to a gene; V was cut back by 5 bases and J by 3 bases. The CDR3 loop spans 14 amino acids. Here the CDR3 reads CATSGAGGYNEQFF. The CDR3, as DNA: TGTGCCACCAGCGGAGCGGGAGGCTACAATGAGCAGTTCTTC.

This clone occurred once. The V gene is TRBV6-6, the J gene TRBJ1-2, with 9 bases aligning to TRBD1. Germline CDR1 reads MNHNY; CDR2 reads SVGAGI (reference sequence). Unmatched junction bases numbered 8, after V lost 7 bases and J lost 5 bases. This CDR3 contains 14 residues. CDR3 nucleotide sequence: TGTGCCAGCACCGAGCATGACAGGGGGTATGGCTACACCTTC. Protein: CASTEHDRGYGYTF.

The count of this clone is one. The CDR3 DNA follows: TGCGCCAGCACCTCTTCGGAGGCCTACGAGCAGTACTTC. Its protein is CASTSSEAYEQYF. V usage is TRBV5-1 and J usage is TRBJ2-7, with a weak D call TRBD2 (5 bases). The CDR3 contains 13 residues. Looked up from germline, CDR1 is SGHRS and CDR2 is YFSETQ. Trimming took off 6 bases at V and 2 bases at J, with 12 bases between the two ends.

The chain uses TRBV13 and TRBJ2-2, with D perhaps matching TRBD2 (5 bases). The germline CDR1 and CDR2 sequences are PRHDT and FYEKMQ (reference sequence). V shed 5 bases and J shed 5 bases, with 12 bases lying between them. CDR3 length: 14 residues. The DNA for the CDR3 is TGTGCCAGCAGCGGACTTAGTGGAACCGGGGAGCTGTTTTTT. It specifies CASSGLSGTGELFF.

The rearrangement uses TRBV6-6 and TRBJ1-3; 8 bases are a match to TRBD1. V shed 8 bases, J shed 7 bases, and the junction held 7 bases outside the gene matches. Germline assignment: CDR1 MNHNY and CDR2 SVGAGI (reference sequence). The CDR3 is 13 residues long. For the CDR3, the DNA is TGTGCCAGCCAGGGGGCGACGGGGAACACCATATATTTT. Its protein product is CASQGATGNTIYF.

The rearrangement links TRBV10-2 to TRBJ1-2; 7 bases align to TRBD1. The CDR3 is made up of 13 amino acids. Germline V gene sequence: CDR1 WSHSY, CDR2 SAAADI. With 5 bases clipped from V and 5 bases from J, the junction kept 5 bases outside the gene matches. The CDR3 nucleotides read TGCGCCAGCAGTCCTCAGGGGGATTATGGCTACACCTTC. This encodes CASSPQGDYGYTF.

The V call is TRBV27, the J call TRBJ1-2; 11 bases map to TRBD1. CDR3 length equals 14 residues. The V gene end was trimmed by 6 bases and the J gene end by 8 bases; junction bases not matched to a gene: 8. The germline CDR1 and CDR2 sequences are MNHEY and SMNVEV (reference sequence). The CDR3 region is CASRGTGGFFGYTF. The CDR3 nucleotides are TGTGCCAGCAGGGGGACAGGGGGTTTTTTCGGCTACACCTTC.

This rearrangement joins TRBV4-1 to TRBJ1-5; possible D gene TRBD1, 5 bases. Between the trimmed V and J ends, which lost 3 bases and 7 bases, there was a span of 13 bases. The CDR3 length is 14 residues. Germline values: CDR1 MGHRA, CDR2 YSYEKL. The CDR3 loop reads CASSQEGLGQPQHF. CDR3 nucleotide sequence: TGCGCCAGCAGCCAGGAGGGGTTAGGACAGCCCCAGCATTTT.